A single sample gave rise to the 18 T cell receptor beta chains below, sequenced in a study of beta chain features in type 1 diabetes. Study findings and constraints: Shorter TCRB CDR3s, moderately but significantly so, were found in Type 1 diabetes patients in all four CD4+ subsets.

Their specific antigens are unknown. Sequencing targeted expressed TCRB transcripts, as all isolated RNA had been reverse transcribed. The table came from immunoSEQ multiplex PCR; TCRdb's copy has only in-frame clones and leaves some out. The data show 640,000 or so clones, 10% to 15% seen once. The source material was naive CD4+ T cells from blood. These receptors originate from a man aged 18-30 years with type 1 diabetes.

The sample holds a few counts of this clone. The gene calls are TRBV29-1 and TRBJ1-1; D might be TRBD1 (5 bases). CDR3 length: 14 amino acids. The V gene's germline CDR1 is SQVTM and CDR2 ANQGSEA. V lost 7 bases and J 0 bases, leaving 15 bases between the germline ends. The chain's CDR3 is CSGQGSPLNTEAFF. CDR3 nucleotides: TGCAGCGGTCAGGGTTCGCCCCTGAACACTGAAGCTTTCTTT.

Only a few counts were recorded for this clone. The chain's CDR3 is CASSWSRDSYSNQPQHF. The DNA for the CDR3 is TGCGCCAGCAGTTGGTCCCGGGACAGTTATAGCAATCAGCCCCAGCATTTT. The V and J genes are TRBV5-1 and TRBJ1-5; 7 nucleotides align to TRBD1. The CDR3 has 17 residues. V shed 5 bases and J 0 bases; nucleotides not matched to a gene: 11. Germline CDR1 SGHRS, CDR2 YFSETQ.

The CDR3 spells CASSRQGETQYF. In DNA, the CDR3 is TGCGCCAGCAGCCGTCAAGGAGAGACCCAGTACTTC. The chain carries TRBV5-1 and TRBJ2-5; D uncertain. The germline V and J ends were trimmed by 4 bases and 4 bases, with 8 bases remaining between them. The CDR3 is 12 residues long. Germline values: CDR1 SGHRS, CDR2 YFSETQ.

The chain combines TRBV4-1 with TRBJ1-1, with TRBD1 matching over 7 bases. The J segment lost 1 base and the V segment lost 7 bases, leaving 6 bases of the junction unmatched. This CDR3 spans 14 amino acids. Per the germline V gene, CDR1 is MGHRA and CDR2 is YSYEKL. The CDR3 DNA reads as TGCGCCAGCAACCGCGGGGACAGGAACACTGAAGCTTTCTTT. Translating gives CASNRGDRNTEAFF.

This clone was detected only a few times. This chain uses TRBV7-9 with TRBJ1-2, with D possibly being TRBD1 (6 bases). The CDR3 contains 17 residues. Trimming stripped 2 bases from V and 4 bases from J, with 20 bases between. Germline V gene sequence: CDR1 SEHNR, CDR2 FQNEAQ (reference sequence). This chain's CDR3 is CASSLPNRVNPGYGYTF. The CDR3 region has the DNA TGTGCCAGCAGCTTACCAAACAGGGTCAACCCGGGCTATGGCTACACCTTC.

The chain uses TRBV6-5 and TRBJ2-6; D not certain. Deletions cut 2 bases from V and 2 bases from J, with 10 bases between. Germline CDR1 reads MNHEY; CDR2 reads SVGAGI. The CDR3 spans 16 residues. The CDR3 region has the DNA TGTGCCAGCAGTTACGCGGCGCGGACTGGGGCCAACGTCCTGACTTTC. It codes for CASSYAARTGANVLTF.

This clone was seen a handful of times. V gene TRBV30 combines with J gene TRBJ2-7; either TRBD1 or TRBD2 may supply D (5 bases each). V dropped 2 bases and J dropped 3 bases, with 14 bases sitting between them. The CDR3 consists of 14 residues. Per germline, CDR1 GTSNPN and CDR2 SVGIG (reference sequence). The CDR3 nucleotides are TGTGCCTGGAGTCGGGACCTAACGGTCTACGAGCAGTACTTC. It encodes CAWSRDLTVYEQYF.

The chain couples TRBV6-6 to TRBJ2-3, with D possibly being TRBD1 or TRBD2 (5 bases each). The germline V and J ends were trimmed by 6 bases and 0 bases, with 13 bases remaining between them. This CDR3 has 15 amino acids. CDR1 and CDR2 (germline): MNHNY, SVGAGI (reference sequence). This CDR3 reads CASSPLGPSTDTQYF. In nucleotides, the CDR3 is TGTGCCAGCAGCCCCTTGGGACCTAGCACAGATACGCAGTATTTT.

This chain uses TRBV30 with TRBJ2-5; 7 bases fit TRBD1. This CDR3 is built from 14 residues. Per germline, CDR1 GTSNPN and CDR2 SVGIG (reference sequence). V shed 8 bases and J 4 bases; nucleotides not matched to a gene: 13. CDR3 sequence (DNA): TGTGCCCGTGAACAGGGGCCCCCCGGAGAGACCCAGTACTTC. Its protein is CAREQGPPGETQYF.

The rearrangement uses TRBV5-4 and TRBJ2-1; tentative D call: TRBD2 (5 bases). CDR3 length equals 15 residues. Trimming stripped 7 bases from V and 4 bases from J, with 18 bases between. Germline V gives CDR1 SGHNT, CDR2 YYREEE (reference sequence). Written as DNA, the CDR3 is TGTGCCAGCTCCTCCTGGGTAGCGCAGTACAATGAGCAGTTCTTC. Encoded protein: CASSSWVAQYNEQFF.

The chain is built from TRBV29-1 and TRBJ2-7; 10 positions match TRBD1. The CDR3 is 13 amino acids. V shed 6 bases, J shed 1 base, and the junction held 3 bases outside the gene matches. Germline-derived CDR1 and CDR2 are SQVTM and ANQGSEA. For the CDR3, the DNA is TGCAGCGTGACGGACAGGGGGTCCTACGAGCAGTACTTC. Translating gives CSVTDRGSYEQYF.

This clone showed up just a few times. The CDR3 region is CASSPLAGNTGELFF. Here the CDR3 DNA reads TGTGCCAGCAGTCCCCTAGCGGGGAACACCGGGGAGCTGTTTTTT. This rearrangement joins TRBV2 to TRBJ2-2; the match to TRBD2 covers 8 bases. CDR1 and CDR2 from the germline V gene are SNHLY and FYNNEI. The CDR3 loop spans 15 amino acids. The V segment lost 5 bases and the J segment 1 base; nucleotides outside the gene matches: 3.

This clone was counted only a few times. The chain has TRBV7-2 and TRBJ2-5; D is perhaps TRBD2 (5 bases). Per germline, CDR1 SGHTA and CDR2 FQGNSA. The CDR3 totals 13 residues. Trimming removed 6 bases at V and 9 bases at J, with 17 bases between. CDR3 region: CASSSQAARAQYF. The CDR3 coding sequence is TGTGCCAGCAGTTCCCAGGCGGCGAGGGCCCAGTACTTC.

This clone has just a few counts. The V call is TRBV7-9, the J call TRBJ2-3; 9 positions match TRBD2. Per germline, CDR1 SEHNR and CDR2 FQNEAQ (reference sequence). The CDR3 covers 16 residues. Losses at the gene ends were 1 base for V and 5 bases for J; bases not matched to a gene: 7. CDR3: CASSLGSGLARDTQYF. CDR3 DNA: TGTGCCAGCAGCTTAGGATCTGGACTAGCGAGAGATACGCAGTATTTT.

The rearrangement links TRBV11-1 to TRBJ2-2; D could derive from TRBD1 or TRBD2 (5 bases each). Germline V gene data show CDR1 as SGHAT and CDR2 as FQDESV (reference sequence). The CDR3 has 17 amino acids. V shed 0 bases and J shed 3 bases, with 14 bases lying between them. CDR3 coding DNA: TGTGCCAGCAGCTTAGCGAGGAAGGGGAGTGACACCGGGGAGCTGTTTTTT. Its translation: CASSLARKGSDTGELFF.

The chain couples TRBV19 to TRBJ2-1, with D tentatively TRBD1 or TRBD2 (6 bases each). This CDR3 comprises 15 residues. Trimming removed 7 bases at V and 1 base at J, with 14 bases between. CDR1 and CDR2 (germline): LNHDA, SQIVND (reference sequence). The CDR3 spells CASKRRGESYNEQFF. CDR3 nucleotides: TGTGCCAGTAAGAGGAGGGGGGAGTCCTACAATGAGCAGTTCTTC. Filled out from reference TRBV19 and TRBJ2-1, the complete variable domain reads DGGITQSPKYLFRKEGQNVTLSCEQNLNHDAMYWYRQDPGQGLRLIYYSQIVNDFQKGDIAEGYSVSREKKESFPLTVTSAQKNPTAFYLCASKRRGESYNEQFFGPGTRLTVL.

This chain joins TRBV5-1 and TRBJ2-3; D may be TRBD1 (5 bases). The CDR3 sequence is 13 residues long. Germline V gene sequence: CDR1 SGHRS, CDR2 YFSETQ. V was shortened by 7 bases and J by 0 bases, with 9 bases between the two germline ends. The CDR3 coding sequence is TGCGCCAGCGGAGACAGTAGCACAGATACGCAGTATTTT. Its translation: CASGDSSTDTQYF.

The gene calls are TRBV9 and TRBJ2-7, with D hard to call. Trimming removed 4 bases at V and 9 bases at J, with 17 bases between. CDR1 and CDR2 (germline): SGDLS, YYNGEE. There are 13 residues in the CDR3. DNA of the CDR3: TGTGCCAGCAGCCCACGTGGGTTCGAAGGGCAGTACTTC. Its protein product is CASSPRGFEGQYF. Filled out from reference TRBV9 and TRBJ2-7, the complete variable domain reads DSGVTQTPKHLITATGQRVTLRCSPRSGDLSVYWYQQSLDQGLQFLIQYYNGEERAKGNILERFSAQQFPDLHSELNLSSLELGDSALYFCASSPRGFEGQYFGPGTRLTVT.